Each of the 14 T cell receptor beta chains below was sequenced from the same sample in a study of technical replicates of blood from a handful of donors. Here immunoSEQ multiplex PCR was the method, and the copy in TCRdb shows in-frame clones only, minus some. Of around 81,000 clones in the sample, approximately 80% are singletons; the top ten hold around 3.9%. Sequenced sample: PBMCs. These receptors were collected from a human donor in good health. Some clones in this sample may be carry-over from other donors' samples.

This chain uses TRBV5-1 with TRBJ2-1, with D perhaps matching TRBD2 (6 bases). Between the trimmed V and J ends, which lost 2 bases and 9 bases, there was a span of 21 bases. The CDR3 consists of 16 residues. Germline values: CDR1 SGHRS, CDR2 YFSETQ. The CDR3, as DNA: TGCGCCAGCAGCTTTGGACTAACAAGTGGGGTGAGTGAGCAGTTCTTC. Protein: CASSFGLTSGVSEQFF.

CDR3 sequence reads: CASSPFTGEGVEQYF. In DNA, the CDR3 is TGTGCCAGCAGCCCCTTCACGGGGGAAGGGGTCGAGCAGTACTTC. The J gene is TRBJ2-7, the V gene TRBV4-2, with a tentative D call TRBD2 (6 bases). V was cut by 4 bases and J by 6 bases, with 19 bases left in between. The CDR3 spans 15 residues. Germline V gene data show CDR1 as LGHNA and CDR2 as YNFKEQ.

The rearrangement uses TRBV27 and TRBJ2-7, with 9 positions matching TRBD1. Germline CDR1 is MNHEY and CDR2 is SMNVEV (reference sequence). The junction had 2 bases not matched to a gene; V was cut back by 6 bases and J by 5 bases. This CDR3 has 12 residues. The DNA for the CDR3 is TGTGCCAGCAGGGACAGGGGACACGAGCAGTACTTC. Amino acids: CASRDRGHEQYF.

The V and J genes are TRBV7-9 and TRBJ2-7; TRBD2 agrees at 9 bases. V was pared by 3 bases and J by 2 bases, with 5 bases of the junction left unmatched. This CDR3 comprises 15 residues. CDR1 SEHNR and CDR2 FQNEAQ come from the germline V gene (reference sequence). The CDR3 spells CASSFRLAGAYEQYF. The CDR3 DNA follows: TGTGCCAGCAGCTTTCGGTTAGCGGGGGCCTACGAGCAGTACTTC.

This clone was counted a few times. CDR3 sequence (DNA): TGTGCCAGCTCACTGCAGGGGGACACTGAAGCTTTCTTT. This translates into CASSLQGDTEAFF. The V gene is TRBV18, the J gene TRBJ1-1, with 7 bases lining up with TRBD1. V shed 4 bases, J shed 3 bases, and the junction held 2 bases outside the gene matches. In germline, CDR1 is KGHSH, CDR2 LQKENI. This CDR3 region has 13 residues.

The chain carries TRBV19 and TRBJ2-2; 10 nucleotides align to TRBD2. V was pared by 4 bases and J by 6 bases, with 5 bases of the junction left unmatched. Germline V lookup: CDR1 LNHDA, CDR2 SQIVND (reference sequence). The CDR3 is 15 residues long. This CDR3 reads CASSRPAGGPGELFF. The CDR3 DNA is TGTGCCAGTAGTAGGCCAGCGGGGGGGCCCGGGGAGCTGTTTTTT.

V gene TRBV4-2 combines with J gene TRBJ2-1, with a weak D call TRBD1 (6 bases). Trimming removed 0 bases from V and 8 bases from J, with 11 bases in between. The CDR3 extends over 14 amino acids. Per germline, CDR1 LGHNA and CDR2 YNFKEQ. The CDR3 loop reads CASSQELQGYEQFF. The CDR3 DNA sequence: TGTGCCAGCAGCCAAGAACTACAGGGCTATGAGCAGTTCTTC.

The rearrangement uses TRBV5-4 and TRBJ2-3; the match to TRBD2 covers 11 bases. With V trimmed by 4 bases and J by 6 bases, 10 bases remained unmatched. The CDR3 runs to 16 residues. The germline V gene has CDR1 SGHNT and CDR2 YYREEE (reference sequence). The chain's CDR3 is CASSLLLSGRADTQYF. CDR3 DNA: TGTGCCAGCAGCCTGCTCCTTAGCGGGAGGGCCGATACGCAGTATTTT.

The J gene is TRBJ2-5, the V gene TRBV2; 13 nucleotides line up with TRBD2. Per germline, CDR1 SNHLY and CDR2 FYNNEI. This CDR3 is built from 15 residues. Trimming at V came to 7 bases and at J to 1 base, leaving 3 bases not matched to a gene. The CDR3 loop is CASTGTSGAQETQYF. CDR3 DNA: TGTGCCAGCACCGGGACTAGCGGGGCCCAAGAGACCCAGTACTTC. The full variable domain, with the rest looked up from reference TRBV2 and TRBJ2-5, is EPEVTQTPSHQVTQMGQEVILRCVPISNHLYFYWYRQILGQKVEFLVSFYNNEISEKSEIFDDQFSVERPDGSNFTLKIRSTKLEDSAMYFCASTGTSGAQETQYFGPGTRLLVL.

The chain combines TRBV10-1 with TRBJ1-2; possible D gene TRBD1, 5 bases. This CDR3 spans 14 amino acids. From germline, CDR1 is WNHNN and CDR2 SYGVQD (reference sequence). Trimming stripped 6 bases from V and 3 bases from J, with 14 bases between. The CDR3 here is CASRTGDSDYGYTF. The CDR3 bases are TGCGCCAGCAGGACGGGGGACTCAGACTATGGCTACACCTTC.

V and J are TRBV4-3 and TRBJ2-3; 8 nucleotides match TRBD1. The CDR3 extends over 14 amino acids. V shed 4 bases, J shed 4 bases, and the junction held 4 bases outside the gene matches. CDR1 is LGHNA, CDR2 YSLEER, per germline. The CDR3, as DNA: TGCGCCAGCAGCCCGGACAGGGCGGCAGATACGCAGTATTTT. This codes for CASSPDRAADTQYF.

This chain connects TRBV5-1 to TRBJ2-2; D may be TRBD2 (6 bases). The CDR3 runs 14 residues. Germline V gene data show CDR1 as SGHRS and CDR2 as YFSETQ. V was trimmed by 3 bases and J by 6 bases, leaving 12 bases between them. The CDR3 DNA is TGCGCCAGCAGCTCCCTGACGGGAGCCGGGGAGCTGTTTTTT. This sequence encodes CASSSLTGAGELFF.

This rearrangement joins TRBV11-1 to TRBJ1-1; D gene unclear. The CDR3 extends over 11 amino acids. The germline V and J ends were trimmed by 1 base and 10 bases, with 7 bases remaining between them. Germline-derived CDR1 and CDR2 are SGHAT and FQDESV (reference sequence). The CDR3 DNA reads as TGTGCCAGCAGCTTAGAAGAGGGAGCTTTCTTT. Its translation is CASSLEEGAFF. Using reference TRBV11-1 and TRBJ1-1 for the parts outside the CDR3, the full variable domain is EAEVAQSPRYKITEKSQAVAFWCDPISGHATLYWYRQILGQGPELLVQFQDESVVDDSQLPKDRFSAERLKGVDSTLKIQPAELGDSAMYLCASSLEEGAFFGQGTRLTVV.

V and J are TRBV7-6 and TRBJ2-7, with TRBD1 matching 8 bases. Trimming at V came to 5 bases and at J to 2 bases, leaving 11 bases not matched to a gene. The CDR3 loop spans 16 amino acids. Germline-derived CDR1 and CDR2 are SGHVS and FNYEAQ. CDR3 residues: CASSTHPGTGAYEQYF. CDR3 coding DNA: TGTGCCAGCAGCACACACCCCGGGACAGGAGCCTACGAGCAGTACTTC.